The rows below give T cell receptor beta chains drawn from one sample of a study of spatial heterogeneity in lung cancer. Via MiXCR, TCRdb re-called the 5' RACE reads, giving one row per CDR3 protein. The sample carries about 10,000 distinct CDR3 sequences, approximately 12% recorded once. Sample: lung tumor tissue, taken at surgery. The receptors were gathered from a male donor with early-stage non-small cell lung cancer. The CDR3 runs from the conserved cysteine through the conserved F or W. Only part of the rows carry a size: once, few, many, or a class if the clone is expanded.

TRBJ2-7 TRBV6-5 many CASSTRTDYEQYF
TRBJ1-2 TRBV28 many CASSLQGAYGYTF
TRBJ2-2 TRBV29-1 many CSARGQDHTGELFF
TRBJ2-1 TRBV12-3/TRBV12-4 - CASSSNREFNEQFF
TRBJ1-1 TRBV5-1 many CASSKVAGKLNTEAFF
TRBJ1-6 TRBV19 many CASRKPGQTFNSPLHF
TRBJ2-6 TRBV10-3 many CAISRLDVAHSGANVLTF
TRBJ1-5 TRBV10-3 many CATGEGPQHF
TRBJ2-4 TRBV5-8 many CASSQHRRLLDIQYF
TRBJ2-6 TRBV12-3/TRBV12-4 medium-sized CASNRQGPGANVLTF
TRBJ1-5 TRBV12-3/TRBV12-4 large CASSQGGQPQHF
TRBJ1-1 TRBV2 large CASSVTPNTEAFF
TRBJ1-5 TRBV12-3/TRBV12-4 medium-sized CASAPPYNQPQHF
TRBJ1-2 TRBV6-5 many CASSAGADYGYTF
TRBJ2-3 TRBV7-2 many CASSSGLATDTQYF
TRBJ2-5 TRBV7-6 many CASFHPGPSGGAGPETQYF
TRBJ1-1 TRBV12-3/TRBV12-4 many CASSFSQGGSEAFF
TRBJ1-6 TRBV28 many CASSLTLDSSYNSPLHF
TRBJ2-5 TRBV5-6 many CASSLWKASGEETQYF
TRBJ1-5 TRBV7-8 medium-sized CASSEEGGGNTQPQHF
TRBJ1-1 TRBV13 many CASSLRTGNTEAFF
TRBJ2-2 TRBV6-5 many CASSARGPGELFF
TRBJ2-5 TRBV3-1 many CASSQGVRLAGGGETQYF
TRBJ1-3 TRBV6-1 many CASSGGDNTFSGNTIYF
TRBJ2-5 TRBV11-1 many CASSSRPMDKPGLAGTYQETQYF
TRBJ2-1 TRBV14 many CASSRAVVGFYNEQFF
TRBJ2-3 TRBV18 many CASSLRSQASTDTQYF
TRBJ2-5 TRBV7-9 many CASSWTGAETQYF
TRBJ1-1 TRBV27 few CASSSQWTNLEAFF
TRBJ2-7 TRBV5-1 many CASSLDRGLSHEQYF
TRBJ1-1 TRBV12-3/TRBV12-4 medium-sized CASSFSSTEAFF
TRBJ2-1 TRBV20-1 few CSARQGQLEQFF
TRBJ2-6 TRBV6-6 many CASRIGNRVSGANVLTF
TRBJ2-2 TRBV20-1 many CSARDLDGELFF
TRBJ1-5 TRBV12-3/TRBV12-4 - CASSFSARSQPQHF
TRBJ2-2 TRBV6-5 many CASTLGETSAPANTGELFF
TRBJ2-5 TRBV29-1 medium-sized CSVDPSQETQYF
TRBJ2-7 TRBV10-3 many CAIRPHTGGAASDYEQYF
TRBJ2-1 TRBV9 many CASSAGTHAYNEQFF
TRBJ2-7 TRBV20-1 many CSASSAGGRLAYEQYF
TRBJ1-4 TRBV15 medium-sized CATSLDATNEKLFF
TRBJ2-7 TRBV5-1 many CASSESLAGRYEQYF
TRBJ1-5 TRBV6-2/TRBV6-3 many CASSRVSYSNQPQHF
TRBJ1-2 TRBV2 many CASSAGQPGYGYTF
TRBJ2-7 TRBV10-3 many CAISKQGTSYEQYF
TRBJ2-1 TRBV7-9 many CASTTSGAYNEQFF